This T cell receptor beta chain was captured by sequencing in a study of chemoradiotherapy in HPV16-positive cancers. Findings of the study overall: HPV-responsive T-cell expansion during chemoradiotherapy was linked to improved recurrence-free survival in HPV16-positive patients.

CDR3 length equals 11 residues. Trimming removed 7 bases at V and 4 bases at J, with 8 bases between. From germline, CDR1 is DFQATT and CDR2 SNEGSKA (reference sequence). To note about this clone: What it recognizes is unknown.

Clones were read by immunoSEQ multiplex PCR, and TCRdb kept only the in-frame ones, dropping some. The table has about 25,000 clones, approximately 94% seen once. Sample collection was performed from a patient who underwent chemoradiotherapy. This chain links TRBV20-1 with TRBJ1-3; D is unresolved. This receptor was taken from a human donor with HPV-associated anogenital cancer. The CDR3 sequence: CSGGAGNTIYF. DNA for the CDR3: TGCAGTGGCGGAGCGGGAAACACCATATATTTT.